The 10 T cell receptor beta chains listed next were all sequenced from one sample in a study of CD8+ T cells in alopecia areata. After isolation, RNA underwent reverse transcription to generate cDNA as the sequencing template. TCRdb's copy holds only in-frame clones and misses some; the assay was immunoSEQ multiplex PCR. The table shows approximately 150,000 clones, with approximately 60% occurring only once. Specified treatment: oral pan-JAK inhibitor, 5-10 mg twice daily. Material: CD4+ T cells sorted from blood, obtained at week 24, from a patient treated with tofacitinib. The receptors stem from a human donor with alopecia areata.

The table lists this clone with a few counts. This chain uses TRBV29-1 with TRBJ2-3; possible D gene TRBD2, 5 bases. The ends were cut back, 7 bases at V and 7 bases at J, with 21 bases in the middle. Germline CDR1 is SQVTM and CDR2 is ANQGSEA. CDR3 length: 14 amino acids. CDR3 loop: CSAAGVTGNYTQYF. The CDR3 region has the DNA TGCAGCGCCGCCGGCGTCACCGGGAATTATACGCAGTATTTT.

This sequence joins TRBV18 and TRBJ1-5; a possible D gene is TRBD1 (5 bases). CDR1 is KGHSH, CDR2 LQKENI, per germline. V was trimmed by 6 bases and J by 7 bases, leaving 19 bases between them. There are 15 residues in the CDR3. For the CDR3, the DNA is TGTGCCAGCTCCCTCGAGGACCTAAGGGGACAGCCCCAGCATTTT. This translates into CASSLEDLRGQPQHF.

The J gene is TRBJ2-5, the V gene TRBV7-2; D is undetermined. The CDR3 spans 14 residues. Per the germline V gene, CDR1 is SGHTA and CDR2 is FQGNSA. V was trimmed by 1 base and J by 7 bases, leaving 13 bases between them. For the CDR3, the DNA is TGTGCCAGCAGCTTAGACCCCTCGCCGGGGACCCAGTACTTC. Its protein product is CASSLDPSPGTQYF.

The chain couples TRBV6-6 to TRBJ2-2, with no clear D. V lost 7 bases to trimming and J lost 1 base, with 7 bases between them. The CDR3 covers 13 residues. The germline gives CDR1 MNHNY, CDR2 SVGAGI (reference sequence). The CDR3 DNA reads as TGTGCCAGCATACCGGAGAACACCGGGGAGCTGTTTTTT. This sequence encodes CASIPENTGELFF.

This clone turned up a few times. The genes are TRBV10-3 and TRBJ2-1; TRBD2 might be the D (7 bases). The V end was cut by 2 bases, the J end by 12 bases, with 14 bases between. Germline assignment: CDR1 ENHRY and CDR2 SYGVKD. The CDR3 consists of 13 residues. CDR3 nucleotides: TGTGCCATCAGTGAGGCGGGGGCCTCGGGGCAGTTCTTC. Translating it yields CAISEAGASGQFF.

The rearrangement uses TRBV7-2 and TRBJ2-7; D gene ambiguous. This CDR3 contains 12 residues. Germline V CDR1 and CDR2: SGHTA, FQGNSA. V was cut by 0 bases and J by 5 bases, with 5 bases left in between. In DNA form, the CDR3 reads TGTGCCAGCAGCTTAGCCAGAAACGAGCAGTACTTC. This gives the protein CASSLARNEQYF. Together with reference TRBV7-2 and TRBJ2-7, the CDR3 gives the full variable domain: GAGVSQSPSNKVTEKGKDVELRCDPISGHTALYWYRQSLGQGLEFLIYFQGNSAPDKSGLPSDRFSAERTGGSVSTLTIQRTQQEDSAVYLCASSLARNEQYFGPGTRLTVT.

V is TRBV29-1 and J is TRBJ1-4; tentative D call: TRBD1 (5 bases). The CDR3 contains 14 residues. Germline loops: CDR1 SQVTM, CDR2 ANQGSEA. Between the trimmed V and J ends, which lost 7 bases and 7 bases, there was a span of 19 bases. This chain's CDR3 is CSAGAHTGGEKLFF. The CDR3 DNA sequence: TGCAGCGCTGGAGCTCACACCGGGGGTGAAAAACTGTTTTTT. Full variable domain (rest looked up from reference TRBV29-1 and TRBJ1-4): SAVISQKPSRDICQRGTSLTIQCQVDSQVTMMFWYRQQPGQSLTLIATANQGSEATYESGFVIDKFPISRPNLTFSTLTVSNMSPEDSSIYLCSAGAHTGGEKLFFGSGTQLSVL.

The chain joins TRBV29-1 to TRBJ1-2; D gene unclear. The length of the CDR3 is 11 residues. Trimming removed 6 bases from V and 8 bases from J, with 13 bases in between. Germline CDR1 SQVTM, CDR2 ANQGSEA. CDR3 DNA sequence: TGCAGCGTCAACCCCCCGGGGGGCTACACCTTC. Amino acids: CSVNPPGGYTF.

V gene TRBV15 combines with J gene TRBJ1-2; no definite D call. The CDR3 is 12 amino acids. CDR1 is LNHNV and CDR2 is YYDKDF in the germline V gene (reference sequence). Trimming left V 1 base short and J 9 bases short, with 9 bases between. Here the CDR3 reads CATSRAQFRYTF. The CDR3, as DNA: TGTGCCACCAGCAGAGCCCAATTTCGCTACACCTTC.

The V call is TRBV4-1, the J call TRBJ2-1; tentative D call: TRBD2 (6 bases). Germline V CDR1 and CDR2: MGHRA, YSYEKL. CDR3 length equals 17 residues. Trimming cost V 0 bases and J 2 bases, with 14 bases left between them. Here the CDR3 DNA reads TGCGCCAGCAGCCAAGATCCTGGGGGGACCACCTACAATGAGCAGTTCTTC. Translation gives CASSQDPGGTTYNEQFF.